The TCR beta chain described here comes from a study of cytomegalovirus exposure and HLA in healthy donors. As to this clone: Its antigen is still unknown.

General observations from the study: A later analysis found TCR association rates differed by HLA locus, highest for DRB1 and lowest for HLA-C. Later analysis found that TCR beta chains associated with HLA were more clonally expanded than other, equally common chains.

The PCR contained 60 Vbeta and 13 Jbeta primers. Some clones are missing from TCRdb's copy, which holds only in-frame ones; the method was immunoSEQ multiplex PCR. The repertoire holds 150,000 to 200,000 clones, 65% to 70% seen once, with around 4.3% in the top ten. The sequence was collected from a woman between 18 and 29 years old in good health and CMV-seropositive. Sequencing was performed on PBMCs.

DNA for the CDR3: TGTGCCAGCAGCCGGGCCGGGGGCGAGCAGTACTTC. Encoded protein: CASSRAGGEQYF. The chain carries TRBV11-2 and TRBJ2-7, with a tentative D call TRBD2 (6 bases). Germline lookup yields CDR1 SGHAT and CDR2 FQNNGV. The CDR3 is 12 amino acids. Deletions cut 5 bases from V and 6 bases from J, with 11 bases between. The full variable domain, completed using reference TRBV11-2 and TRBJ2-7, is EAGVAQSPRYKIIEKRQSVAFWCNPISGHATLYWYQQILGQGPKLLIQFQNNGVVDDSQLPKDRFSAERLKGVDSTLKIQPAKLEDSAVYLCASSRAGGEQYFGPGTRLTVT.